Reported below is one T cell receptor beta chain. What it binds is not known. This sample is drawn from a study of shared clonotypes between healthy human individuals. Study overall: The composition of the donors was a couple of women and a few men aged 18 to 49.

The naive CD8 population came from CD45RO-negative cells selected for CCR7, without terminally differentiated effector memory CD45RA+ cells. The V gene lost 4 bases and the J gene lost 7 bases, with 17 bases spanning the gap. This CDR3 is 15 amino acids long. Germline values: CDR1 MNHEY, CDR2 SMNVEV (reference sequence). Here immunoSEQ multiplex PCR was the method, and the copy in TCRdb shows in-frame clones only, minus some. The sample includes some 630,000 clones, roughly 96% of them seen just once. General study findings and limits: Sequencing depth was predicted to influence how clonotypes are shared among donors. Non-shared clonotypes were found to have lower generation probabilities than the clonotypes that were shared by all four of the sorted-subset donors. Shared across a few donors were around 5% of the naive CD4 clonotypes.

Sequenced material: naive CD8+ T cells sorted from blood. The source of this sequence is a woman in her 30s in good health. J is TRBJ2-1 and V is TRBV27, with D maybe TRBD2 (6 bases). The DNA of the CDR3 is TGTGCCAGCAGTTCCCGCAGCGACCGGGAGAATGAGCAGTTCTTC. This translates into CASSSRSDRENEQFF.